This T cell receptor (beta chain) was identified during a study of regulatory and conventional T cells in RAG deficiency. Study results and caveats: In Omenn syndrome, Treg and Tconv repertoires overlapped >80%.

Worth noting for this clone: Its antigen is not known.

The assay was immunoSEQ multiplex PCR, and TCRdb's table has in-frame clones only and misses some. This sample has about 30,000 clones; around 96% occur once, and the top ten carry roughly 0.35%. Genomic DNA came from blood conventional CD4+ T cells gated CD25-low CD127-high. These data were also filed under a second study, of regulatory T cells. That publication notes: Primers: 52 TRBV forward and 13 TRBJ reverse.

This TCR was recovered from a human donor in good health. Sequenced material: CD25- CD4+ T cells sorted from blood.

CDR3 amino acids: CSVVGLRTGPTVMNTEAFF. The DNA of the CDR3 is TGCAGCGTTGTGGGCCTCAGGACAGGGCCTACCGTCATGAACACTGAAGCTTTCTTT. The chain couples TRBV29-1 to TRBJ1-1; TRBD1 aligns across 8 bases. The CDR3 covers 19 residues. CDR1 and CDR2 (germline): SQVTM, ANQGSEA. Losses at the gene ends were 4 bases for V and 0 bases for J; bases not matched to a gene: 19. The variable domain in full, with the rest retrieved from reference TRBV29-1 and TRBJ1-1, is SAVISQKPSRDICQRGTSLTIQCQVDSQVTMMFWYRQQPGQSLTLIATANQGSEATYESGFVIDKFPISRPNLTFSTLTVSNMSPEDSSIYLCSVVGLRTGPTVMNTEAFFGQGTRLTVV.